This TCR beta chain was obtained from a study of CD8+ T cells in alopecia areata. Germline loops: CDR1 MGHRA, CDR2 YSYEKL. Losses at the gene ends were 2 bases for V and 5 bases for J; bases not matched to a gene: 7. This CDR3 is 15 amino acids long. It was from PBMCs that CD4+ and CD8+ T cells were sorted. Investigators isolated RNA and reverse transcribed it into cDNA to act as the sequencing template. Here immunoSEQ multiplex PCR was the method, and the copy in TCRdb shows in-frame clones only, minus some. Among fewer than 110,000 clones listed, 55% were seen once. About this clone itself: Antigen: not known.

Points from the study as a whole: Sequencing of scalp samples also includes resident alphabeta T cells from normal skin. Lesional scalp exceeded normal scalp in clonality, especially in alopecia totalis/universalis.

The chain uses TRBV4-1 and TRBJ2-7; 9 nucleotides match TRBD1. The TCR originated in a human donor in good health. What was sequenced was CD4+ T cells sorted from blood. As DNA, the CDR3 is TGCGCCAGCAGCCAACCTCGGGACAGGGTAAACGAGCAGTACTTC. It codes for CASSQPRDRVNEQYF.